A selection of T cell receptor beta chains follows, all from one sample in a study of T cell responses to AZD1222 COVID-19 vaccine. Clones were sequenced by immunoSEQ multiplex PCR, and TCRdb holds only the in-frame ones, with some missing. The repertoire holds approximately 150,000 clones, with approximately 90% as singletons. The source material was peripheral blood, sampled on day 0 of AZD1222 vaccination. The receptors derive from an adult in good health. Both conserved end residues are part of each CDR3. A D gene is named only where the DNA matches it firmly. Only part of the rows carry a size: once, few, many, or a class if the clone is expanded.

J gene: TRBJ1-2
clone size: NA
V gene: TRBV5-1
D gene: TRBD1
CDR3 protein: CASSLVWDRGANYGYTF
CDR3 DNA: TGCGCCAGCAGCTTGGTGTGGGACAGGGGCGCAAACTATGGCTACACCTTC

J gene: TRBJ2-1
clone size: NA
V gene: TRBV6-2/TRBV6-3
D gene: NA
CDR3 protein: CASSSLAPPYNEQFF
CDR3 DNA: TGTGCCAGCAGTTCCCTAGCGCCCCCCTACAATGAGCAGTTCTTC

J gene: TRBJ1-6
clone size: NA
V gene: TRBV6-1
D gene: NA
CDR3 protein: CASSETDYYNSPLHF
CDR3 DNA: TGTGCCAGCAGTGAGACGGACTACTATAATTCACCCCTCCACTTT

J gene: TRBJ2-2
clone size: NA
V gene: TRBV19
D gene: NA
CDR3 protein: CASTIARRNTGELFF
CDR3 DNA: TGTGCCAGTACCATCGCCAGGAGGAACACCGGGGAGCTGTTTTTT

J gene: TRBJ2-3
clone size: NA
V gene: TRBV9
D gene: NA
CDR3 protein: CASSGYSTDTQYF
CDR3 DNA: TGTGCCAGCTCCGGCTATAGTACAGATACGCAGTATTTT

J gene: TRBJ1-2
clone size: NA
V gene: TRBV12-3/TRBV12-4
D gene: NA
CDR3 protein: CASSYDYYGYTF
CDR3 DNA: TGTGCCAGCAGTTACGACTACTATGGCTACACCTTC

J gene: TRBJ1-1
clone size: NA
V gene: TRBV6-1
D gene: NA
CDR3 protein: CASSENSRADTEAFF
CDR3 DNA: TGTGCCAGCAGTGAAAACTCCAGGGCGGATACTGAAGCTTTCTTT

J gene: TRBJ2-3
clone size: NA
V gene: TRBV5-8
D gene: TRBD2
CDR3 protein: CASSLGYGAGSDTQYF
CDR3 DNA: TGTGCCAGCAGCTTGGGTTACGGAGCGGGATCAGATACGCAGTATTTT

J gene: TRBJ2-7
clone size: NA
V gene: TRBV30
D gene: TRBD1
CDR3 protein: CAWSGLSGQGAYEQYF
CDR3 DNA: TGTGCCTGGAGTGGATTGTCAGGACAGGGGGCCTACGAGCAGTACTTC

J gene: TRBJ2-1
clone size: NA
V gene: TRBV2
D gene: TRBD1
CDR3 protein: CASSGQGPDEQFF
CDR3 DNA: TGTGCCAGCAGTGGACAGGGACCGGATGAGCAGTTCTTC

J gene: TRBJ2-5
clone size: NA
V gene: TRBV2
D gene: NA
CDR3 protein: CATSSAGRGLTQYF
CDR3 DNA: TGTGCCACCTCAAGCGCAGGGAGGGGGCTAACCCAGTACTTC

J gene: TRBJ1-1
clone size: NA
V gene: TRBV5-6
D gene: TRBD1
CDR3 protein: CASSAAGTGDTEAFF
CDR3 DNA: TGTGCCAGCAGCGCAGCCGGGACAGGGGACACTGAAGCTTTCTTT

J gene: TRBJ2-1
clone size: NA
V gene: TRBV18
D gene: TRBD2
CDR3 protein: CASSPPLAGDPPTYEQFF
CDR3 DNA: TGTGCCAGCTCACCACCTCTAGCGGGAGATCCTCCTACCTATGAGCAGTTCTTC

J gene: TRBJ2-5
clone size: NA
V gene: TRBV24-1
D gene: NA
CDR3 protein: CATSDEEETQYF
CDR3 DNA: TGTGCCACCAGTGACGAGGAGGAGACCCAGTACTTC

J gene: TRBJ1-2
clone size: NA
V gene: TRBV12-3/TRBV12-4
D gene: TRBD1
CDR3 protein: CASSQGTVNGYTF
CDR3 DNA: TGTGCCAGCAGCCAGGGGACAGTTAATGGCTACACCTTC

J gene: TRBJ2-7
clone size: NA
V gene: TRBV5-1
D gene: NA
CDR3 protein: CASSLPEGYEQYF
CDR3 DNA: TGCGCCAGCAGCTTGCCCGAGGGGTACGAGCAGTACTTC

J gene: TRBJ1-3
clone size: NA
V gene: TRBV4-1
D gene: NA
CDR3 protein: CASSQDRSSGNTIYF
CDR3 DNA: TGCGCCAGCAGCCAAGATAGGAGCTCTGGAAACACCATATATTTT

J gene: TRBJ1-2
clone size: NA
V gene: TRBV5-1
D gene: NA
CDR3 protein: CASSLEPGPYGYTF
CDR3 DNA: TGCGCCAGCAGCTTGGAGCCAGGGCCCTATGGCTACACCTTC

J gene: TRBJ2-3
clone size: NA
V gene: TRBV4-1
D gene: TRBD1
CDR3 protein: CASSPPAGTGVDTQYF
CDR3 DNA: TGCGCCAGCAGCCCCCCGGCCGGGACAGGGGTCGATACGCAGTATTTT

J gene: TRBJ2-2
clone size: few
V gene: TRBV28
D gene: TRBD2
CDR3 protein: CASSPSLGREGTGELFF
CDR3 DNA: TGTGCCAGCAGCCCCTCTCTGGGGCGGGAGGGGACCGGGGAGCTGTTTTTT

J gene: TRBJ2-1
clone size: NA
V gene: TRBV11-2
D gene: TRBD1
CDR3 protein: CASSLGRRGHNEQFF
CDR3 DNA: TGTGCCAGCAGCTTAGGGCGAAGGGGGCATAATGAGCAGTTCTTC

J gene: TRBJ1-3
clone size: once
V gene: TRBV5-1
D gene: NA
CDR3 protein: CASSSGVLSSGNTIYF
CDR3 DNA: TGCGCCAGCAGCTCGGGTGTGCTGAGCTCTGGAAACACCATATATTTT

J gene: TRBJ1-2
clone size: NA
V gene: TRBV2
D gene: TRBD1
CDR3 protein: CASRTTGARLYGYTF
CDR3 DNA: TGTGCCAGCAGAACGACAGGGGCCCGTCTGTATGGCTACACCTTC

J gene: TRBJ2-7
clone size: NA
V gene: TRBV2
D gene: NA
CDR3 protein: CASSETGWGYEQYF
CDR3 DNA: TGTGCCAGCAGTGAAACAGGATGGGGATACGAGCAGTACTTC

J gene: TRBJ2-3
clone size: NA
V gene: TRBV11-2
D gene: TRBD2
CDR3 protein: CASSPGLAGEDTQYF
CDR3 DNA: TGTGCCAGCAGCCCAGGACTAGCGGGAGAAGATACGCAGTATTTT

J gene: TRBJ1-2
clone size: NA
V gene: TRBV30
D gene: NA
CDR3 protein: CAWSVLVRVPYGYTF
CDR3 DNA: TGTGCCTGGAGTGTACTAGTCAGGGTCCCCTATGGCTACACCTTC

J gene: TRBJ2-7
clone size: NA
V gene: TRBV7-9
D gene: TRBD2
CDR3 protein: CASSRTSGILSHEQYF
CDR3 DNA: TGTGCCAGCAGCCGGACTAGCGGGATCCTCTCCCACGAGCAGTACTTC

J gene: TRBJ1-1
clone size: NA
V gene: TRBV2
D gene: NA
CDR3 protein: CASSVAQKNTEAFF
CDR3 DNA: TGTGCCAGCAGTGTTGCACAGAAGAACACTGAAGCTTTCTTT

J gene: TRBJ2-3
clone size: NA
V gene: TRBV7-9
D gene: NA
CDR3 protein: CASSYSGRDTQYF
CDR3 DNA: TGTGCCAGCAGCTATTCAGGGAGAGATACGCAGTATTTT

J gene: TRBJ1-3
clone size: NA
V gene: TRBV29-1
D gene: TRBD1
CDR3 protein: CSVAMGQNSGNTIYF
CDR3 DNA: TGCAGCGTTGCCATGGGACAGAACTCTGGAAACACCATATATTTT

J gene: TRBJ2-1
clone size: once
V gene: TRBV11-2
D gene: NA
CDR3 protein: CASSLGATTYNEQFF
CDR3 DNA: TGTGCCAGCAGCCTCGGGGCAACCACCTACAATGAGCAGTTCTTC

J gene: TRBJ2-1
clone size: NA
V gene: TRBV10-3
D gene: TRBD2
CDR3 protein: CAISATSGTSSYNEQFF
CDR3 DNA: TGTGCCATCAGTGCCACTAGCGGGACAAGCTCCTACAATGAGCAGTTCTTC

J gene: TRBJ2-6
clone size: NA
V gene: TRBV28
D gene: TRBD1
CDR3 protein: CASSLAGQGRGANVLTF
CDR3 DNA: TGTGCCAGCAGTTTAGCCGGACAGGGTCGTGGGGCCAACGTCCTGACTTTC

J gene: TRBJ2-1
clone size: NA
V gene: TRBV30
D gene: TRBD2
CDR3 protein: CAWSVTSGGYYNEQFF
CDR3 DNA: TGTGCCTGGAGTGTGACTAGCGGGGGATACTACAATGAGCAGTTCTTC

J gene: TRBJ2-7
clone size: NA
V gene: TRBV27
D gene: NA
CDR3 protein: CASSLGTVYEQYF
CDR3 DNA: TGTGCCAGCAGTTTGGGCACGGTCTACGAGCAGTACTTC

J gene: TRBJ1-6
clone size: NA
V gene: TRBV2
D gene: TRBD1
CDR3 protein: CASGQGWNSPLHF
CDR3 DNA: TGTGCCAGCGGACAGGGTTGGAATTCACCCCTCCACTTT

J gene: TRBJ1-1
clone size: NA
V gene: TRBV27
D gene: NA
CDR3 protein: CASSLTGIMNTEAFF
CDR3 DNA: TGTGCCAGCAGTTTGACAGGAATCATGAACACTGAAGCTTTCTTT

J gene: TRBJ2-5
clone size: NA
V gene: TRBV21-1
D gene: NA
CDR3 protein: CASSKARPTGQETQYF
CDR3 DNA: TGTGCCAGCAGCAAAGCCCGCCCGACAGGACAAGAGACCCAGTACTTC

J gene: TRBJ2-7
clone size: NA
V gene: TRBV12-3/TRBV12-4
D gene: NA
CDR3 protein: CASRFMGSEQYF
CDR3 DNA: TGTGCCAGCAGGTTTATGGGGTCTGAGCAGTACTTC

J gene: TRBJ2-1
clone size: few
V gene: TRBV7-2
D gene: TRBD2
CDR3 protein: CASSSGLAGSEQFF
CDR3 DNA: TGTGCCAGCAGCTCGGGACTAGCGGGATCTGAGCAGTTCTTC

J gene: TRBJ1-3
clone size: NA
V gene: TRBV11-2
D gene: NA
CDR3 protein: CASSLDDGSRADGNTIYF
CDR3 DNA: TGTGCCAGCAGCTTAGATGATGGGAGTCGGGCGGATGGAAACACCATATATTTT

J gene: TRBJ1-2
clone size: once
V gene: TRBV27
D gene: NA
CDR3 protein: CASSRTRGNNYGYTF
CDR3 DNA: TGTGCCAGCAGTAGAACCAGAGGAAATAACTATGGCTACACCTTC

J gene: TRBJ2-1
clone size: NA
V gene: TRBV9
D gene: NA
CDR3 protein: CASSVGGRGGNEQFF
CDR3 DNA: TGTGCCAGCAGCGTAGGAGGGAGAGGGGGCAATGAGCAGTTCTTC

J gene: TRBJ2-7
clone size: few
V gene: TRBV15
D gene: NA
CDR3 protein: CATSYPGDYEQYF
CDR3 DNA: TGTGCCACCAGCTACCCGGGAGACTACGAGCAGTACTTC

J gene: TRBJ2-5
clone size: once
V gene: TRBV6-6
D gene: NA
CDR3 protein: CASSYAYQETQYF
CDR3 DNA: TGTGCCAGCAGTTACGCGTACCAAGAGACCCAGTACTTC

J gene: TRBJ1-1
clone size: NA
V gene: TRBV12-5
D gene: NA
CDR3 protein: CAISRDTEAFF
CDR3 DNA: TGTGCTATTAGCCGGGACACTGAAGCTTTCTTT

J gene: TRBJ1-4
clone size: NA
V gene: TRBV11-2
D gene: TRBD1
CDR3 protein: CASSFRLQGRVEKLFF
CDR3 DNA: TGTGCCAGCAGCTTTCGTCTACAGGGGCGGGTTGAAAAACTGTTTTTT

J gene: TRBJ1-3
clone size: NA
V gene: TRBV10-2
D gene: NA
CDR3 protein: CASSEYEGVSGNTIYF
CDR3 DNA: TGCGCCAGCAGTGAGTATGAAGGAGTTTCTGGAAACACCATATATTTT

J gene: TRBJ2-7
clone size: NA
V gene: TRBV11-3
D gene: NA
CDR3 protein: CASSLGPAGEQYF
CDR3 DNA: TGTGCCAGCAGCCTCGGACCCGCGGGGGAGCAGTACTTC